The 16 T cell receptor beta chains below were found in one sample sequenced in a study of T cell responses to AZD1222 COVID-19 vaccine. The protocol was immunoSEQ multiplex PCR, while the TCRdb copy is restricted to in-frame clones and leaves out a portion. Among approximately 88,000 clones listed, around 90% were seen once. The sequences come from peripheral blood, collected 28 days after the second AZD1222 dose. All receptors derive from an adult who received the AZD1222 COVID-19 vaccine.

The rearrangement links TRBV6-5 to TRBJ2-2; tentatively, D is TRBD1 or TRBD2 (5 bases each). CDR1 MNHEY and CDR2 SVGAGI come from the germline V gene. The CDR3 totals 14 residues. Deletions cut 6 bases from V and 6 bases from J, with 14 bases between. The CDR3 region is CASSWTRRAGELFF. As DNA, the CDR3 is TGTGCCAGCAGCTGGACAAGGCGGGCCGGGGAGCTGTTTTTT.

This clone was found a few times. The rearrangement uses TRBV2 and TRBJ2-3, with 8 positions matching TRBD2. Trimming at V came to 6 bases and at J to 4 bases, leaving 9 bases not matched to a gene. The CDR3 length is 15 residues. In germline, CDR1 is SNHLY, CDR2 FYNNEI. CDR3 amino acids: CASSARGDGADTQYF. CDR3 sequence (DNA): TGTGCCAGCAGCGCGCGGGGGGATGGCGCAGATACGCAGTATTTT.

The rearrangement uses TRBV7-8 and TRBJ2-7; 7 positions match TRBD1. The germline CDR1 and CDR2 sequences are SGHVS and FQNEAQ. The CDR3 covers 15 residues. V lost 1 base and J lost 4; bases outside the gene matches: 7. This CDR3 is CASSLEGAGEYEQYF. CDR3 coding DNA: TGTGCCAGCAGCTTAGAGGGGGCAGGGGAGTACGAGCAGTACTTC.

In this sample, this clone turned up once. This sequence joins TRBV3-1 (or the pseudogene TRBV3-2) and TRBJ2-7; 9 positions match TRBD1. This CDR3 region has 16 residues. Germline CDR1 is LGHDT and CDR2 is YNNKEL (reference sequence). After removal of 6 bases from V and 3 bases from J, the junction contained 12 bases not matched to a gene. The CDR3 coding sequence is TGTGCCAGCAGTTCAACCGGGACAGGGTATCTCTACGAGCAGTACTTC. Its translation: CASSSTGTGYLYEQYF.

This clone was observed once. This sequence joins TRBV9 and TRBJ2-5, with D unresolved. The V and J ends lost 3 bases and 5 bases respectively, with 11 bases between them. CDR3 length equals 13 residues. Germline V gene lookup returns CDR1 SGDLS and CDR2 YYNGEE. CDR3 protein: CASSEDVGETQYF. The CDR3 nucleotides are TGTGCCAGCAGCGAGGACGTCGGGGAGACCCAGTACTTC.

The chain recombines TRBV7-7 with TRBJ2-7; D assignment may be TRBD1 or TRBD2 (5 bases each). The germline V gene encodes CDR1 SSHAT and CDR2 FNYEAQ (reference sequence). The CDR3 loop spans 12 amino acids. Trimming cost V 8 bases and J 5 bases, with 13 bases left between them. CDR3 in amino acids: CASGGPGNEQYF. The CDR3 region has the DNA TGTGCCAGCGGGGGTCCAGGTAACGAGCAGTACTTC.

The chain couples TRBV6-5 to TRBJ1-1, with 8 nucleotides matching TRBD1. Looked up from germline, CDR1 is MNHEY and CDR2 is SVGAGI. The CDR3 has 15 amino acids. J lost 2 bases, V lost 6 bases, and 8 bases had no gene match. The CDR3 loop reads CASRAPTGVNTEAFF. The CDR3 DNA reads TGTGCCAGCAGGGCCCCGACAGGGGTCAACACTGAAGCTTTCTTT.

The rearrangement uses TRBV29-1 and TRBJ2-3, with 9 nucleotides matching TRBD2. CDR3 length: 13 amino acids. V shed 6 bases, J shed 1 base, and the junction held 2 bases outside the gene matches. Germline CDR1 reads SQVTM; CDR2 reads ANQGSEA. The CDR3 DNA reads TGCAGCGTCAGGACTAGCGGCACAGATACGCAGTATTTT. Protein product: CSVRTSGTDTQYF.

V usage is TRBV30 and J usage is TRBJ1-4; D is unresolved. Trimming took 3 bases from V and 2 from J, leaving 10 bases between them. This CDR3 region has 14 residues. The V gene's germline CDR1 is GTSNPN and CDR2 SVGIG (reference sequence). CDR3 DNA sequence: TGTGCCTGGAGGTTCGGGAACACTAATGAAAAACTGTTTTTT. This codes for CAWRFGNTNEKLFF.

The CDR3 is CASSWDTNTGELFF. The CDR3 DNA sequence: TGTGCCAGCAGCTGGGACACCAACACCGGGGAGCTGTTTTTT. The chain is built from TRBV7-9 and TRBJ2-2; D possibly corresponds to TRBD1 (6 bases). The CDR3 has 14 amino acids. The V end was cut by 4 bases, the J end by 2 bases, with 8 bases between. Per the germline V gene, CDR1 is SEHNR and CDR2 is FQNEAQ (reference sequence).

A few counts support this clone. J is TRBJ1-5 and V is TRBV24-1; perhaps TRBD1 as D (6 bases). CDR3 size: 13 residues. V was cut by 7 bases and J by 3 bases, with 9 bases left in between. From germline, CDR1 is KGHDR and CDR2 SFDVKD. In nucleotides, the CDR3 is TGTGCCACCAGCTCGGGACACAATCAGCCCCAGCATTTT. Protein product: CATSSGHNQPQHF.

V usage is TRBV3-1 (or the pseudogene TRBV3-2) and J usage is TRBJ1-6; D remains ambiguous. The CDR3 loop spans 14 amino acids. The V gene lost 1 base and the J gene lost 10 bases, with 11 bases spanning the gap. Germline V lookup: CDR1 LGHDT, CDR2 YNNKEL (reference sequence). The CDR3: CASSQVLFGSPLHF. In DNA form, the CDR3 reads TGTGCCAGCAGCCAAGTCCTCTTCGGGTCACCCCTCCACTTT.

This rearrangement joins TRBV29-1 to TRBJ1-5, with D unresolved. Germline CDR1 SQVTM, CDR2 ANQGSEA. V lost 6 bases and J lost 0, with 18 bases in between. CDR3 length equals 16 residues. The CDR3 DNA follows: TGCAGCGTATCTCTCTGGACGGACGATAGCAATCAGCCCCAGCATTTT. Protein sequence: CSVSLWTDDSNQPQHF.

Only one count was recorded for this clone. The chain joins TRBV6-5 to TRBJ1-2; 8 bases line up with TRBD1. Germline CDR1 reads MNHEY; CDR2 reads SVGAGI. This CDR3 has 14 amino acids. J was trimmed by 4 bases and V by 5 bases; bases with no gene match: 6. Here the CDR3 DNA reads TGTGCCAGCAGTCGGACAGGGACTAGCTATGGCTACACCTTC. This gives the protein CASSRTGTSYGYTF.

V usage is TRBV6-5 and J usage is TRBJ1-2; D unclear. Germline CDR1 is MNHEY and CDR2 is SVGAGI. The CDR3 has 15 residues. The V and J ends lost 0 bases and 4 bases respectively, with 12 bases between them. The CDR3 sequence is CASSYSIPGIYGYTF. CDR3 sequence (DNA): TGTGCCAGCAGTTACTCGATTCCAGGCATCTATGGCTACACCTTC.

This clone has just a few counts. The V and J genes are TRBV6-5 and TRBJ1-5; 7 positions agree with TRBD1. The CDR3 is made up of 14 amino acids. In germline, CDR1 is MNHEY, CDR2 SVGAGI. V dropped 5 bases and J dropped 6; count of bases not matched to a gene: 7. Here the CDR3 DNA reads TGTGCCAGCAGTCTCGGACAGGTGGCTCAGCCCCAGCATTTT. Translating gives CASSLGQVAQPQHF.